These 26 T cell receptor beta chains were all obtained from the same sample, sequenced in a study of OX40 agonist ivuxolimab in advanced cancers. Repertoires were generated with immunoSEQ multiplex PCR, while TCRdb's copy carries only in-frame clones and drops some. The sample shows under 80,000 clones, about 88% of them seen only once. This specimen was CD4+ or CD8+ T cells sorted from blood, taken in a trial of the OX40 agonist ivuxolimab. The receptors derive from an adult with an advanced solid tumor such as melanoma, head and neck, liver or kidney cancer.

This clone was seen a single time. This sequence joins TRBV7-2 and TRBJ2-6; D is perhaps TRBD1 or TRBD2 (5 bases each). CDR1 and CDR2 (germline): SGHTA, FQGNSA. The V gene lost 7 bases and the J gene lost 2 bases, with 18 bases spanning the gap. This CDR3 has 17 amino acids. For the CDR3, the DNA is TGTGCCAGCACGAGAGGGGTTGGGGTGGCTGGGGCCAACGTCCTGACTTTC. This codes for CASTRGVGVAGANVLTF. Together with reference TRBV7-2 and TRBJ2-6, the CDR3 gives the full variable domain: GAGVSQSPSNKVTEKGKDVELRCDPISGHTALYWYRQSLGQGLEFLIYFQGNSAPDKSGLPSDRFSAERTGGSVSTLTIQRTQQEDSAVYLCASTRGVGVAGANVLTFGAGSRLTVL.

The V call is TRBV9, the J call TRBJ2-6, with 7 nucleotides matching TRBD1. Germline V gene sequence: CDR1 SGDLS, CDR2 YYNGEE. V shed 8 bases and J 2 bases; nucleotides not matched to a gene: 1. The CDR3 sequence is 13 residues long. CDR3 sequence (DNA): TGTGCCAGTGACAGGGCTGGGGCCAACGTCCTGACTTTC. Encoded protein: CASDRAGANVLTF.

In its sample, this clone was seen once. The rearrangement links TRBV10-3 to TRBJ2-1; no definite D call. V lost 4 bases and J 7 bases, leaving 8 bases between the germline ends. The CDR3 totals 12 residues. Looked up from germline, CDR1 is ENHRY and CDR2 is SYGVKD. CDR3 loop: CAISVGGNEQFF. The CDR3 coding sequence is TGTGCCATCAGTGTGGGCGGAAATGAGCAGTTCTTC.

This rearrangement joins TRBV11-3 to TRBJ2-3, with 9 bases identical to TRBD2. V lost 5 bases and J lost 2; bases outside the gene matches: 8. This CDR3 comprises 16 residues. CDR1 and CDR2 from the germline V gene are SGHNT and YENEEA. This CDR3 is CASSKGTSRDTDTQYF. CDR3 DNA: TGTGCCAGCAGCAAAGGGACTAGCAGGGACACAGATACGCAGTATTTT.

V usage is TRBV30 and J usage is TRBJ2-3, with D perhaps matching TRBD1 (6 bases). This CDR3 is built from 13 residues. Germline V gene lookup returns CDR1 GTSNPN and CDR2 SVGIG (reference sequence). Between the trimmed V and J ends, which lost 2 bases and 6 bases, there was a span of 12 bases. In DNA form, the CDR3 reads TGTGCCTGGAGTTTGGGGGCGGCGGATACGCAGTATTTT. It yields the protein CAWSLGAADTQYF.

The rearrangement links TRBV5-1 to TRBJ2-7, with 11 bases that match TRBD2. Unmatched junction bases numbered 7, after V lost 2 bases and J lost 9 bases. Germline values: CDR1 SGHRS, CDR2 YFSETQ. The CDR3 is 14 residues long. This CDR3 is CASSFGTSGGGQYF. The CDR3 DNA is TGCGCCAGCAGCTTCGGGACTAGCGGAGGGGGGCAGTACTTC.

This sequence joins TRBV7-3 and TRBJ2-5; 9 bases line up with TRBD2. The J call may not be correct, given that the DNA end is closer to TRBJ2-7. CDR3 length: 15 residues. The germline V gene encodes CDR1 SGHTA and CDR2 FQGTGA. CDR3 nucleotides: TGTGCCAGCAGCTTAGCGGGAGGGCCTTCCTACGAGCAGTACTTC. Protein: CASSLAGGPSYEQYF.

This clone was detected only a few times. The chain recombines TRBV2 with TRBJ2-3, with D perhaps TRBD2 (6 bases). V dropped 4 bases and J dropped 4 bases, with 18 bases sitting between them. CDR1 is SNHLY and CDR2 is FYNNEI in the germline V gene. The CDR3 has 16 amino acids. Written as DNA, the CDR3 is TGTGCCAGCAGTGTCGGACCCTCGCGGGGCGCAGATACGCAGTATTTT. Its translation is CASSVGPSRGADTQYF.

CDR3 loop: CASSQDTDTQYF. The CDR3 DNA is TGTGCCAGCAGCCAAGATACAGATACGCAGTATTTT. The V and J genes are TRBV4-2 and TRBJ2-3; D call uncertain. This CDR3 is 12 amino acids long. The V gene's germline CDR1 is LGHNA and CDR2 YNFKEQ. The V and J ends lost 0 bases and 3 bases respectively, with 1 base between them.

CDR3 loop: CASSLSGDNSPLHF. CDR3 bases: TGCGCCAGCAGCTTGTCAGGTGATAATTCACCCCTCCACTTT. The J gene is TRBJ1-6, the V gene TRBV5-1; D unresolved. Looked up from germline, CDR1 is SGHRS and CDR2 is YFSETQ. CDR3 length equals 14 residues. V lost 1 base and J lost 5, with 7 bases in between.

The rearrangement uses TRBV7-2 and TRBJ1-4; D is unresolved. Germline values: CDR1 SGHTA, CDR2 FQGNSA. The CDR3 extends over 12 amino acids. Trimming removed 3 bases at V and 7 bases at J, with 6 bases between. CDR3 nucleotides: TGTGCCAGCAGCTTGGTCGGTGAAAAACTGTTTTTT. Translated: CASSLVGEKLFF.

The genes are TRBV7-2 and TRBJ2-1; D gene unclear. Germline-derived CDR1 and CDR2 are SGHTA and FQGNSA. V lost 2 bases, J lost 5 bases, and 7 bases lay in between. CDR3 length: 13 amino acids. This chain's CDR3 is CASSLHRDNEQFF. As DNA, the CDR3 is TGTGCCAGCAGCTTACACAGAGACAATGAGCAGTTCTTC.

The V gene is TRBV6-6, the J gene TRBJ2-7, with D uncertain. The CDR3 is 12 residues long. V was shortened by 2 bases and J by 7 bases, with 9 bases between the two germline ends. Germline V lookup: CDR1 MNHNY, CDR2 SVGAGI (reference sequence). CDR3 in amino acids: CASSYPSDEQYF. The CDR3 DNA reads as TGTGCCAGCAGTTACCCCTCAGATGAGCAGTACTTC.

The count of this clone is one. The chain has TRBV5-4 and TRBJ1-1, with D possibly TRBD1 on 5 matching bases. Germline V CDR1 and CDR2: SGHNT, YYREEE (reference sequence). V was shortened by 4 bases and J by 4 bases, with 20 bases between the two germline ends. The CDR3 runs to 16 residues. CDR3 amino acids: CASSHPGRGYATEAFF. DNA of the CDR3: TGTGCCAGCAGCCATCCAGGGCGCGGGTATGCCACTGAAGCTTTCTTT.

The V and J genes are TRBV27 and TRBJ1-1; tentatively, D is TRBD1 (5 bases). The CDR3 contains 13 residues. Trimming pared 6 bases from V and 3 bases from J, leaving 11 bases between. Per germline, CDR1 MNHEY and CDR2 SMNVEV (reference sequence). For the CDR3, the DNA is TGTGCCAGCAGGAGGGACCCCTACACTGAAGCTTTCTTT. This codes for CASRRDPYTEAFF.

Here the CDR3 reads CASSRGGTDTQYF. For the CDR3, the DNA is TGTGCCAGCAGCCGGGGAGGCACAGATACGCAGTATTTT. V usage is TRBV7-3 and J usage is TRBJ2-3; possible D gene TRBD2, 5 bases. Trimming shortened V by 5 bases and J by 1 base, and 7 bases separated the two germline ends. CDR3 length: 13 amino acids. CDR1 is SGHTA and CDR2 is FQGTGA in the germline V gene.

The chain employs TRBV7-9 and TRBJ1-6; no reliable D call. V dropped 5 bases and J dropped 5 bases, with 4 bases sitting between them. CDR3 length equals 12 residues. Germline V gene lookup returns CDR1 SEHNR and CDR2 FQNEAQ (reference sequence). CDR3 amino acids: CASSLNNSPLHF. In DNA form, the CDR3 reads TGTGCCAGCAGCCTTAATAATTCACCCCTCCACTTT.

This clone was picked up a small number of times. As DNA, the CDR3 is TGTGCCAGCAGCTCGACGGGCAGCTCCTACGAGCAGTACTTC. Encoded protein: CASSSTGSSYEQYF. The rearrangement joins TRBV7-6 to TRBJ2-7; D gene uncertain. The V and J ends lost 4 bases and 0 bases respectively, with 10 bases between them. Germline CDR1 SGHVS, CDR2 FNYEAQ. The CDR3 is made up of 14 amino acids. Full variable domain (outside the CDR3, taken from reference TRBV7-6 and TRBJ2-7): GAGVSQSPRYKVTKRGQDVALRCDPISGHVSLYWYRQALGQGPEFLTYFNYEAQQDKSGLPNDRFSAERPEGSISTLTIQRTEQRDSAMYRCASSSTGSSYEQYFGPGTRLTVT.

The chain employs TRBV4-3 and TRBJ1-1; D remains unclear. Germline assignment: CDR1 LGHNA and CDR2 YSLEER. CDR3 length: 13 amino acids. The V gene lost 1 base and the J gene lost 5 bases, with 8 bases spanning the gap. The CDR3, as DNA: TGCGCCAGCAGCCAAGGGATGTGGACTGAAGCTTTCTTT. Translating gives CASSQGMWTEAFF.

The V and J genes are TRBV7-8 and TRBJ1-6; a weak D match, TRBD1 (5 bases). This CDR3 contains 13 residues. The V gene's germline CDR1 is SGHVS and CDR2 FQNEAQ. Trimming shortened V by 2 bases and J by 14 bases, and 13 bases separated the two germline ends. The CDR3 loop is CASSLSGKGALHF. CDR3 nucleotide sequence: TGTGCCAGCAGCTTAAGCGGCAAAGGGGCCCTCCACTTT.

The chain recombines TRBV5-5 with TRBJ1-2, with D possibly TRBD1 on 6 matching bases. Trimming took 5 bases from V and 2 from J, leaving 19 bases between them. CDR1 SGHKS and CDR2 YYEKEE come from the germline V gene (reference sequence). This CDR3 is 16 amino acids long. The CDR3 protein is CASSYGPGASNYGYTF. For the CDR3, the DNA is TGTGCCAGCAGTTACGGACCGGGGGCTTCAAACTATGGCTACACCTTC.

This clone was counted once. The gene calls are TRBV19 and TRBJ2-1; 7 bases map to TRBD2. CDR3 length: 15 residues. Per germline, CDR1 LNHDA and CDR2 SQIVND (reference sequence). J gave up 10 bases and V 4 bases, and 13 bases lay outside the gene matches. The DNA for the CDR3 is TGTGCCAGTAGTAAGACTAGCACTTTCGGTTGGGAGCAGTTCTTC. As protein: CASSKTSTFGWEQFF.

The chain links TRBV7-3 to TRBJ1-2, with unresolved D. V shed 5 bases and J shed 7 bases, with 14 bases lying between them. Germline V gene data show CDR1 as SGHTA and CDR2 as FQGTGA. This CDR3 is built from 13 residues. As DNA, the CDR3 is TGTGCCAGCAGCCTGGACCTGATTCGTGGCTACACCTTC. It translates to CASSLDLIRGYTF.

The CDR3 is CASSYSTGRETQYF. The DNA for the CDR3 is TGTGCCAGCAGTTACTCGACGGGGCGGGAGACCCAGTACTTC. The chain couples TRBV6-5 to TRBJ2-5; D tentatively reads TRBD1 or TRBD2 (5 bases each). V lost 0 bases and J lost 5, with 10 bases in between. The CDR3 is 14 residues long. The V gene's germline CDR1 is MNHEY and CDR2 SVGAGI.

This rearrangement joins TRBV11-2 to TRBJ1-1; D remains ambiguous. The ends were cut back, 0 bases at V and 3 bases at J, with 8 bases in the middle. Germline loops: CDR1 SGHAT, CDR2 FQNNGV. The CDR3 sequence is 14 residues long. The CDR3: CASSLETGYTEAFF. DNA for the CDR3: TGTGCCAGCAGCTTAGAAACGGGATACACTGAAGCTTTCTTT. The variable domain in full, with the rest retrieved from reference TRBV11-2 and TRBJ1-1, is EAGVAQSPRYKIIEKRQSVAFWCNPISGHATLYWYQQILGQGPKLLIQFQNNGVVDDSQLPKDRFSAERLKGVDSTLKIQPAKLEDSAVYLCASSLETGYTEAFFGQGTRLTVV.

The V gene is TRBV10-3, the J gene TRBJ2-3; D possibly corresponds to TRBD1 (6 bases). The V gene lost 6 bases and the J gene lost 3 bases, with 10 bases spanning the gap. The CDR3 has 13 amino acids. Germline V gene lookup returns CDR1 ENHRY and CDR2 SYGVKD. The CDR3 sequence: CAISPTGTDTQYF. The CDR3 nucleotides are TGTGCCATCAGCCCGACAGGAACAGATACGCAGTATTTT.